The next 24 T cell receptor beta chains were all read from a single sample in a study of T cell changes during pregnancy in multiple sclerosis. Sequencing was performed with immunoSEQ multiplex PCR; in TCRdb, only in-frame clones are kept and a portion is missing. The sample carries about 66,000 clones, 90% recorded once. The material sequenced was peripheral blood, taken in the third trimester of pregnancy. All receptors come from a female donor with multiple sclerosis, enrolled in a pregnancy study.

Here the CDR3 DNA reads TGTGCCACCAGACAGGGGGCTCTCGATCAGCCCCAGCATTTT. This sequence encodes CATRQGALDQPQHF. The V and J genes are TRBV10-3 and TRBJ1-5; 10 bases line up with TRBD1. There are 14 residues in the CDR3. J gave up 5 bases and V 10 bases, and 8 bases lay outside the gene matches. Germline CDR1 and CDR2: ENHRY and SYGVKD.

The chain combines TRBV19 with TRBJ1-5; possible D gene TRBD1, 5 bases. The length of the CDR3 is 14 residues. Germline-derived CDR1 and CDR2 are LNHDA and SQIVND (reference sequence). Trimming took off 7 bases at V and 5 bases at J, with 15 bases between the two ends. CDR3 region: CASTIGGADQPQHF. CDR3 in DNA: TGTGCCAGTACCATCGGAGGGGCGGATCAGCCCCAGCATTTT. Full variable domain (outside the CDR3, taken from reference TRBV19 and TRBJ1-5): DGGITQSPKYLFRKEGQNVTLSCEQNLNHDAMYWYRQDPGQGLRLIYYSQIVNDFQKGDIAEGYSVSREKKESFPLTVTSAQKNPTAFYLCASTIGGADQPQHFGDGTRLSIL.

V is TRBV10-3 and J is TRBJ1-1; a weak D match, TRBD1 (6 bases). Trimming removed 2 bases from V and 2 bases from J, with 21 bases in between. CDR1 ENHRY and CDR2 SYGVKD come from the germline V gene. The CDR3 has 18 residues. The CDR3 is CAISEPPGQRKGNTEAFF. The CDR3 DNA reads as TGTGCCATCAGTGAGCCCCCGGGACAAAGGAAGGGAAACACTGAAGCTTTCTTT.

In its sample, this clone was seen once. The chain couples TRBV6-1 to TRBJ2-7; D perhaps matches TRBD2 (6 bases). The length of the CDR3 is 14 residues. Trimming took off 3 bases at V and 2 bases at J, with 11 bases between the two ends. Germline CDR1 is MNHNS and CDR2 is SASEGT. The CDR3 nucleotides read TGTGCCAGCAGTGAGGGCGGGAAAACCTACGAGCAGTACTTC. Amino acids: CASSEGGKTYEQYF.

The CDR3 DNA sequence: TGTGCCAGCAGCCAAGTGAGCAGGCAGAATAACCCTAACTATGGCTACACCTTC. This gives the protein CASSQVSRQNNPNYGYTF. The rearrangement links TRBV4-2 to TRBJ1-2, with D unresolved. From germline, CDR1 is LGHNA and CDR2 YNFKEQ. The V and J ends lost 1 base and 0 bases respectively, with 18 bases between them. The CDR3 runs to 18 residues.

The V gene is TRBV14, the J gene TRBJ1-1; possibly TRBD1 for D (6 bases). V was trimmed by 3 bases and J by 1 base, leaving 12 bases between them. CDR3 length: 15 amino acids. CDR1 and CDR2 (germline): SGHDN, FVKESK. CDR3 in amino acids: CASSHGQYGNTEAFF. In DNA, the CDR3 is TGTGCCAGCAGCCATGGACAGTACGGGAACACTGAAGCTTTCTTT. Full variable domain (remainder filled in from reference TRBV14 and TRBJ1-1): EAGVTQFPSHSVIEKGQTVTLRCDPISGHDNLYWYRRVMGKEIKFLLHFVKESKQDESGMPNNRFLAERTGGTYSTLKVQPAELEDSGVYFCASSHGQYGNTEAFFGQGTRLTVV.

The rearrangement uses TRBV25-1 and TRBJ2-2; D uncertain. Germline CDR1 and CDR2: MGHDK and SYGVNS. The CDR3 spans 15 residues. With 8 bases removed from V and 5 bases from J, the gap between germline ends came to 18 bases. The DNA of the CDR3 is TGTGCCAGCTCTAAGAAGCGCGAAGGAACCGGGGAGCTGTTTTTT. Amino acid sequence: CASSKKREGTGELFF.

This clone came up once. The chain has TRBV5-1 and TRBJ2-5; 7 bases line up with TRBD1. This CDR3 contains 16 residues. Germline assignment: CDR1 SGHRS and CDR2 YFSETQ. The V gene end was trimmed by 5 bases and the J gene end by 4 bases; junction bases not matched to a gene: 14. DNA of the CDR3: TGCGCCAGCAGTTTTGGTGAGACAGGGCTGGGAGAGACCCAGTACTTC. Encoded protein: CASSFGETGLGETQYF.

The count of this clone is one. The V and J genes are TRBV19 and TRBJ1-6, with D hard to call. The CDR3 has 13 amino acids. From germline, CDR1 is LNHDA and CDR2 SQIVND (reference sequence). Trimming took 6 bases from V and 11 from J, leaving 14 bases between them. The CDR3 loop reads CASSLDPGTPLHF. The CDR3 DNA reads TGTGCCAGTAGCCTGGACCCGGGGACACCCCTCCACTTT.

The V call is TRBV7-9, the J call TRBJ1-1, with D possibly matching TRBD1 (6 bases). V dropped 2 bases and J dropped 5 bases, with 15 bases sitting between them. This CDR3 has 15 residues. Per the germline V gene, CDR1 is SEHNR and CDR2 is FQNEAQ (reference sequence). The DNA of the CDR3 is TGTGCCAGCAGCTTAACGGACAGCCCTATGACTGAAGCTTTCTTT. It is translated as CASSLTDSPMTEAFF.

The chain recombines TRBV30 with TRBJ1-2; D is unclear. Trimming cost V 1 base and J 8 bases, with 8 bases left between them. The CDR3 has 11 residues. From germline, CDR1 is GTSNPN and CDR2 SVGIG (reference sequence). The CDR3 loop is CAWSGEGGYTF. The CDR3 DNA reads as TGTGCCTGGAGTGGGGAGGGAGGCTACACCTTC.

This chain joins TRBV7-9 and TRBJ2-5; the D gene is possibly TRBD2 (7 bases). The V gene's germline CDR1 is SEHNR and CDR2 FQNEAQ (reference sequence). Deletions cut 5 bases from V and 4 bases from J, with 14 bases between. The CDR3 is 14 amino acids. The CDR3 DNA reads TGTGCCAGCAGCCCCCCCGGGGGGCGAGAGACCCAGTACTTC. It translates to CASSPPGGRETQYF.

This clone was observed a few times. The chain is built from TRBV7-3 and TRBJ2-5; D uncertain. The CDR3 runs 15 residues. The germline V and J ends were trimmed by 0 bases and 5 bases, with 13 bases remaining between them. CDR1 is SGHTA, CDR2 FQGTGA, per germline. The chain's CDR3 is CASSLTGLALETQYF. In DNA form, the CDR3 reads TGTGCCAGCAGCTTAACGGGCCTGGCCCTGGAGACCCAGTACTTC. Drawing the rest from reference TRBV7-3 and TRBJ2-5, the complete variable domain is GAGVSQTPSNKVTEKGKYVELRCDPISGHTALYWYRQSLGQGPEFLIYFQGTGAADDSGLPNDRFFAVRPEGSVSTLKIQRTERGDSAVYLCASSLTGLALETQYFGPGTRLLVL.

The rearrangement joins TRBV2 to TRBJ2-2; D is undetermined. Germline V lookup: CDR1 SNHLY, CDR2 FYNNEI. The CDR3 has 15 residues. Trimming cost V 2 bases and J 3 bases, with 10 bases left between them. The CDR3 DNA reads as TGTGCCAGCAGTGAACTCAGCGTAGACACCGGGGAGCTGTTTTTT. As protein: CASSELSVDTGELFF.

V gene TRBV19 combines with J gene TRBJ2-7; 12 positions agree with TRBD2. Germline V gives CDR1 LNHDA, CDR2 SQIVND (reference sequence). The length of the CDR3 is 17 residues. V dropped 3 bases and J dropped 1; count of bases not matched to a gene: 7. The CDR3 spells CASSMQTSGGPSYEQYF. In DNA, the CDR3 is TGTGCCAGTAGTATGCAGACTAGCGGGGGCCCATCCTACGAGCAGTACTTC.

This chain uses TRBV5-8 with TRBJ2-5, with 11 positions matching TRBD2. This CDR3 is built from 20 residues. Germline V gene lookup returns CDR1 SGHTS and CDR2 YDEGEE. V was pared by 1 base and J by 1 base, with 15 bases of the junction left unmatched. The CDR3 loop reads CASSLNPLSSGRFSQETQYF. The CDR3 DNA reads TGTGCCAGCAGCTTGAACCCCCTGTCTAGCGGGAGGTTTAGCCAAGAGACCCAGTACTTC. The full variable domain, its missing parts supplied by reference TRBV5-8 and TRBJ2-5, is EAGVTQSPTHLIKTRGQQATLRCSPISGHTSVYWYQQALGLGLQFLLWYDEGEERNRGNFPPRFSGRQFPNYSSELNVNALELEDSALYLCASSLNPLSSGRFSQETQYFGPGTRLLVL.

About this clone itself: This sample includes further DNA sequences coding for the same CDR3. J is TRBJ1-1 and V is TRBV30; tentative D call: TRBD1 (5 bases). CDR1 and CDR2 (germline): GTSNPN, SVGIG (reference sequence). V was clipped by 2 bases and J by 0 bases, with 13 bases between them. The CDR3 is made up of 15 amino acids. The CDR3 region is CAWSLPGLMNTEAFF. CDR3 nucleotide sequence: TGTGCCTGGAGTTTGCCGGGACTAATGAACACTGAAGCTTTCTTT.

The rearrangement joins TRBV4-3 to TRBJ1-6; TRBD1 is a possible D gene (6 bases). Germline CDR1 reads LGHNA; CDR2 reads YSLEER. Trimming pared 2 bases from V and 0 bases from J, leaving 14 bases between. CDR3 length: 18 amino acids. The CDR3 is CASSQQDSFSSYNSPLHF. DNA for the CDR3: TGCGCCAGCAGCCAACAGGACAGCTTCAGCTCCTATAATTCACCCCTCCACTTT.

The chain has TRBV10-2 and TRBJ2-7; D may be TRBD1 (5 bases). Germline CDR1 WSHSY, CDR2 SAAADI. V was cut by 4 bases and J by 12 bases, with 10 bases left in between. CDR3 length: 10 residues. CDR3 nucleotides: TGCGCCAGCAGTGGGGGCAGGTGGTACTTC. Translating it yields CASSGGRWYF.

This sequence joins TRBV2 and TRBJ2-7, with 11 bases identical to TRBD2. V lost 6 bases to trimming and J lost 3 bases; unmatched junction nucleotides: 4. CDR1 is SNHLY, CDR2 FYNNEI, per germline. The CDR3 spans 14 residues. The CDR3 sequence is CASRETSGIYEQYF. The CDR3, as DNA: TGTGCCAGCAGGGAGACTAGCGGGATCTACGAGCAGTACTTC. Together with reference TRBV2 and TRBJ2-7, the CDR3 gives the full variable domain: EPEVTQTPSHQVTQMGQEVILRCVPISNHLYFYWYRQILGQKVEFLVSFYNNEISEKSEIFDDQFSVERPDGSNFTLKIRSTKLEDSAMYFCASRETSGIYEQYFGPGTRLTVT.

The rearrangement uses TRBV10-1 and TRBJ2-1; the D is unclear. The ends were cut back, 3 bases at V and 10 bases at J, with 10 bases in the middle. The V gene's germline CDR1 is WNHNN and CDR2 SYGVQD (reference sequence). This CDR3 has 12 amino acids. This chain's CDR3 is CASSDNPREQFF. CDR3 nucleotide sequence: TGCGCCAGCAGTGATAATCCGCGAGAGCAGTTCTTC.

The V call is TRBV7-7, the J call TRBJ1-4; weak D call: TRBD1 (5 bases). Germline CDR1 and CDR2: SSHAT and FNYEAQ (reference sequence). The V and J ends lost 5 bases and 3 bases respectively, with 10 bases between them. The CDR3 runs 14 residues. The CDR3 loop reads CASSPGGANEKLFF. Written as DNA, the CDR3 is TGTGCCAGCAGCCCAGGAGGGGCTAATGAAAAACTGTTTTTT.

The chain joins TRBV30 to TRBJ1-5; D remains ambiguous. The CDR3 has 12 residues. CDR1 is GTSNPN, CDR2 SVGIG, per germline (reference sequence). V gave up 2 bases and J gave up 4 bases, with 6 bases separating them. The CDR3 bases are TGTGCCTGGAGTTTTCCAAATCAGCCCCAGCATTTT. This codes for CAWSFPNQPQHF.

V gene TRBV19 combines with J gene TRBJ1-6; 7 positions match TRBD1. V gave up 9 bases and J gave up 2 bases; unmatched junction bases: 10. The CDR3 is made up of 16 amino acids. The germline gives CDR1 LNHDA, CDR2 SQIVND (reference sequence). The CDR3 loop is CASLAQTGTYNSPLHF. In DNA form, the CDR3 reads TGTGCCAGCTTGGCCCAGACAGGGACCTATAATTCACCCCTCCACTTT.